This T cell receptor beta chain was sequenced during a study of T-cell reconstitution after alpha-beta-depleted transplantation in children. This clonotype appeared a few times. The TCRbeta library was prepared with unique molecular identifiers. TCRdb re-analysed the PCR reads in MiXCR, keeping a single row per CDR3 protein. The sample consists of about 610,000 distinct CDR3 sequences, roughly a tenth of them appearing once. Germline CDR1 and CDR2: SGHDN and FVKESK. V was pared by 1 base and J by 2 bases, with 10 bases between. The CDR3 loop spans 15 amino acids. This sequence originates from a human donor who donated a stem cell graft to a child with acute myeloid leukemia. The V call is TRBV14, the J call TRBJ2-3; possible D gene TRBD2, 6 bases. The sequences come from PBMCs from the stem cell graft donor, collected from the stem cell graft. The CDR3 protein is CASSQGAGHTDTQYF. In DNA form, the CDR3 reads TGTGCCAGCAGCCAAGGGGCGGGGCACACAGATACGCAGTATTTT. Variable domain in full (rest from reference TRBV14 and TRBJ2-3): EAGVTQFPSHSVIEKGQTVTLRCDPISGHDNLYWYRRVMGKEIKFLLHFVKESKQDESGMPNNRFLAERTGGTYSTLKVQPAELEDSGVYFCASSQGAGHTDTQYFGPGTRLTVL.